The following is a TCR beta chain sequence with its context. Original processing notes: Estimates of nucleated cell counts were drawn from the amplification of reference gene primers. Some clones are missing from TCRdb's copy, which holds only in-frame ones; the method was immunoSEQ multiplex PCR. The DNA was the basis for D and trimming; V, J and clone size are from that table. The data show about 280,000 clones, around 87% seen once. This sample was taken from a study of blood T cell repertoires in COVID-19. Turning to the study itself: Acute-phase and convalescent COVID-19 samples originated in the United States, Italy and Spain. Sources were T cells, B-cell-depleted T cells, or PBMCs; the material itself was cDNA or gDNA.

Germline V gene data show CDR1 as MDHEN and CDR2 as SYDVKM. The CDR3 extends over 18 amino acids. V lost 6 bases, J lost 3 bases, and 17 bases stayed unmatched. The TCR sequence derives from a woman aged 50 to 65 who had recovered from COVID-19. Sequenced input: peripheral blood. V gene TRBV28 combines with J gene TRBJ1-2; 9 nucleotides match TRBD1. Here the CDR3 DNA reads TGTGCCAGCAGCCCCACAGGCCCCACAGGGGGCGAAGACTATGGCTACACCTTC. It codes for CASSPTGPTGGEDYGYTF.